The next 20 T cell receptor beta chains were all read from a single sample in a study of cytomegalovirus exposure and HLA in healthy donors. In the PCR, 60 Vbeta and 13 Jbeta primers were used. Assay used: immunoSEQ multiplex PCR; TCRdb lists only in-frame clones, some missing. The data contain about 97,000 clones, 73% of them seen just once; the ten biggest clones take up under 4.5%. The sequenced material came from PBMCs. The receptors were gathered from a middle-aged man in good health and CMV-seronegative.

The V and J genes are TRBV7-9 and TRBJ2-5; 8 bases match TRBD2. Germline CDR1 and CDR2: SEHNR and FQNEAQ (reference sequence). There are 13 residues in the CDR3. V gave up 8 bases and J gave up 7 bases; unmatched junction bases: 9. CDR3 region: CASRSGDSGTQYF. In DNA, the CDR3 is TGTGCCAGCCGTAGCGGGGACTCGGGGACCCAGTACTTC.

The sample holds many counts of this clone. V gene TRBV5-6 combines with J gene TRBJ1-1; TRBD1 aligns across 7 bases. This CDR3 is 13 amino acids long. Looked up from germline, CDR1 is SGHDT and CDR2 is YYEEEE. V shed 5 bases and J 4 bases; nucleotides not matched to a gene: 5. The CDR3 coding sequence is TGTGCCAGCAGGGGTAACAGGGGCACTGAAGCTTTCTTT. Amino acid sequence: CASRGNRGTEAFF.

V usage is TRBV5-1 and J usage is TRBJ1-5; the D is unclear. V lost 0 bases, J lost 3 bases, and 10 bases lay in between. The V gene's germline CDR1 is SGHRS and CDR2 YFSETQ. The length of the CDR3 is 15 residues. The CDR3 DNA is TGCGCCAGCAGCTTGGGGGAGTGGTCCAATCAGCCCCAGCATTTT. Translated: CASSLGEWSNQPQHF.

CDR3 in DNA: TGTGCCAGCAGCGTAGTTGGGGGACAACAAGAGACCCAGTACTTC. Protein product: CASSVVGGQQETQYF. The V gene is TRBV9, the J gene TRBJ2-5, with D possibly matching TRBD1 (6 bases). The CDR3 covers 15 residues. V was cut by 0 bases and J by 2 bases, with 11 bases left in between. Per germline, CDR1 SGDLS and CDR2 YYNGEE.

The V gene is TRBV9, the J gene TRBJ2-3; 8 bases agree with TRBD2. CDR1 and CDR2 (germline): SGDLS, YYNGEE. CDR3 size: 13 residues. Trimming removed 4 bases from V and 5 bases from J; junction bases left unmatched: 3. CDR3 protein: CASSPAGGDTQYF. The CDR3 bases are TGTGCCAGCAGCCCGGCGGGGGGAGATACGCAGTATTTT.

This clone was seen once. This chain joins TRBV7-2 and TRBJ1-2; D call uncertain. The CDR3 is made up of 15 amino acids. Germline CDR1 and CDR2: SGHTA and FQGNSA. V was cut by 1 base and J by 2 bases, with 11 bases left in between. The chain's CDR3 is CASSLVGGINYGYTF. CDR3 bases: TGTGCCAGCAGCTTAGTTGGCGGGATCAACTATGGCTACACCTTC.

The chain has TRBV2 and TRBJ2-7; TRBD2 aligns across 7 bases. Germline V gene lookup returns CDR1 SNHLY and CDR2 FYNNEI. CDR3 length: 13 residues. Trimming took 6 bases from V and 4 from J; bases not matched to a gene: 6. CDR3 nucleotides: TGTGCCAGCAGGGGGACTAATACTTACGAGCAGTACTTC. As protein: CASRGTNTYEQYF.

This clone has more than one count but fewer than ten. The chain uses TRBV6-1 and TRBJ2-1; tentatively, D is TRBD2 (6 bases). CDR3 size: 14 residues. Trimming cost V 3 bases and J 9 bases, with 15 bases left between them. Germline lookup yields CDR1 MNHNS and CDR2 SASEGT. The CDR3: CASSESRDFLEQFF. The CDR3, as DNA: TGTGCCAGCAGTGAGTCCCGGGACTTTCTTGAGCAGTTCTTC.

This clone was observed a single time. The chain's CDR3 is CASSSTGVPMVQYF. The CDR3 DNA is TGTGCCAGCAGCTCCACAGGGGTCCCCATGGTTCAGTACTTC. The chain couples TRBV7-9 to TRBJ2-4; 7 bases map to TRBD1. The CDR3 consists of 14 residues. Germline trimming cut 4 bases from V and 11 bases from J; bases unmatched to any gene: 11. The germline CDR1 and CDR2 sequences are SEHNR and FQNEAQ (reference sequence).

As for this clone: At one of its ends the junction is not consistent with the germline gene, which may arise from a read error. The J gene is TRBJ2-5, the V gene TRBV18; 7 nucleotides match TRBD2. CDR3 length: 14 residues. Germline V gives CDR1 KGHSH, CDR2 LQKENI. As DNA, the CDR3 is TGTGCCAGCTCTCCACAAGGGGAGGGGAAGACCCAGTACTTC. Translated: CASSPQGEGKTQYF.

The CDR3 DNA reads TGTGCTAGTGGGCTGCAAGTCGGACTTAGTGTCCATGAGCAGTTCTTC. This codes for CASGLQVGLSVHEQFF. V is TRBV12-5 and J is TRBJ2-1; TRBD2 is a possible D gene (5 bases). Per germline, CDR1 LGHNT and CDR2 FRNRAP. Trimming shortened V by 6 bases and J by 8 bases, and 23 bases separated the two germline ends. The CDR3 runs 16 residues.

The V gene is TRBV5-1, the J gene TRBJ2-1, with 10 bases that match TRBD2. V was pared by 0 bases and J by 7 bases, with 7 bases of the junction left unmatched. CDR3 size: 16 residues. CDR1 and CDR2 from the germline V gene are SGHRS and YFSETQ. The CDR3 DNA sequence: TGCGCCAGCAGCTTGGACCCTCCTAGCGGGGGAAATGAGCAGTTCTTC. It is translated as CASSLDPPSGGNEQFF.

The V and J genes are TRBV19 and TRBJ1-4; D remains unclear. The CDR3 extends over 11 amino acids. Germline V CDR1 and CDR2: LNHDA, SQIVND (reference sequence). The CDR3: CASHGARKLFF. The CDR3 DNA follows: TGTGCAAGTCACGGCGCGAGGAAACTGTTTTTT.

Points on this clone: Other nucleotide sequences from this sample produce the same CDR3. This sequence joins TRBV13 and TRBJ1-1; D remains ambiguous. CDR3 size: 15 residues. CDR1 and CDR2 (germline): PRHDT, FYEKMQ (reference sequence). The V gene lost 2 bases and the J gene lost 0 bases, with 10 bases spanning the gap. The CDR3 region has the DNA TGTGCCAGCAGCTTATTGGGCCAGATGAACACTGAAGCTTTCTTT. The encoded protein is CASSLLGQMNTEAFF.

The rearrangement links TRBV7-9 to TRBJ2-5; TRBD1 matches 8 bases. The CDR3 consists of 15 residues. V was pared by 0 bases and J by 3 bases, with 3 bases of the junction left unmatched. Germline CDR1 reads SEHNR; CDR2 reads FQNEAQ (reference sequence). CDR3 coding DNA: TGTGCCAGCAGCTTAGCACAGGGGGGCAAAGAGACCCAGTACTTC. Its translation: CASSLAQGGKETQYF. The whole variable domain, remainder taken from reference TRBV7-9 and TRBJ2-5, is DTGVSQNPRHKITKRGQNVTFRCDPISEHNRLYWYRQTLGQGPEFLTYFQNEAQLEKSRLLSDRFSAERPKGSFSTLEIQRTEQGDSAMYLCASSLAQGGKETQYFGPGTRLLVL.

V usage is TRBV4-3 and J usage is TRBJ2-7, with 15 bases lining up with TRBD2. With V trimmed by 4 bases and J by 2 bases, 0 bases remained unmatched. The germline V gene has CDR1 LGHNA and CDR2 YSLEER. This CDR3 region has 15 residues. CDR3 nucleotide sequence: TGCGCCAGCAGCCGGACTAGCGGGGGGGCCTACGAGCAGTACTTC. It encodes CASSRTSGGAYEQYF.

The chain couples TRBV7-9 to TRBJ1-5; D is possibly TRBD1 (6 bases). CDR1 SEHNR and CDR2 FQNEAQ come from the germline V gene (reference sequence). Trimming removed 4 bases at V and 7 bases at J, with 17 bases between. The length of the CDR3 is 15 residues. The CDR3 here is CASSSQGGVYQPQHF. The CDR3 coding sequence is TGTGCCAGCAGCTCTCAAGGGGGAGTATACCAGCCCCAGCATTTT.

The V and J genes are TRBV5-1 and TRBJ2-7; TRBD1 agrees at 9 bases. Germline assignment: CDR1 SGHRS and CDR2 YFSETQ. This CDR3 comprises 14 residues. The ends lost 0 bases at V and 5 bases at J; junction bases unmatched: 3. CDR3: CASSLDRGLHEQYF. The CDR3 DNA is TGCGCCAGCAGCTTGGACAGGGGGCTGCACGAGCAGTACTTC.

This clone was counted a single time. CDR3 protein: CASRSTGQGAYEQYF. CDR3 bases: TGTGCCAGCAGAAGCACGGGACAGGGGGCCTACGAGCAGTACTTC. The chain is built from TRBV6-5 and TRBJ2-7; 11 nucleotides line up with TRBD1. Looked up from germline, CDR1 is MNHEY and CDR2 is SVGAGI. With V trimmed by 6 bases and J by 2 bases, 6 bases remained unmatched. The CDR3 loop spans 15 amino acids.

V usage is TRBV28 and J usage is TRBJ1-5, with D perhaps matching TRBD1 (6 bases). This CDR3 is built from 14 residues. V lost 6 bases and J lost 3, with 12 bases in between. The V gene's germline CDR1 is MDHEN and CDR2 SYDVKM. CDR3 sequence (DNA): TGTGCCAGCAGCCCTAACAGGGACAATCAGCCCCAGCATTTT. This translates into CASSPNRDNQPQHF. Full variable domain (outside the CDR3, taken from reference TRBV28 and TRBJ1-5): DVKVTQSSRYLVKRTGEKVFLECVQDMDHENMFWYRQDPGLGLRLIYFSYDVKMKEKGDIPEGYSVSREKKERFSLILESASTNQTSMYLCASSPNRDNQPQHFGDGTRLSIL.